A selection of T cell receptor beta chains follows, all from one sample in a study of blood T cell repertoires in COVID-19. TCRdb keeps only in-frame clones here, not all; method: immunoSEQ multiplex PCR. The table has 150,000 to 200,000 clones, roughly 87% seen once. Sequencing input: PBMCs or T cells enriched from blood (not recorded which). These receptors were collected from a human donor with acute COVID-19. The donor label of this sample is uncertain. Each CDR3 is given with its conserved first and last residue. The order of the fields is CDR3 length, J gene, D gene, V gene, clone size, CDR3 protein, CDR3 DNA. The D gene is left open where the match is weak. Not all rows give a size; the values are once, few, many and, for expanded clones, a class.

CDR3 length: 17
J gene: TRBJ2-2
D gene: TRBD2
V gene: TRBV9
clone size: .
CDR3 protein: CASSVTSGGLNTGELFF
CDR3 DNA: TGTGCCAGCAGCGTTACTAGCGGGGGACTGAACACCGGGGAGCTGTTTTTT

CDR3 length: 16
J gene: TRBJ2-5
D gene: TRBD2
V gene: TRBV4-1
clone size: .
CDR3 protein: CASSSYLAGGPGTQYF
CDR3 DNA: TGCGCCAGCAGCTCCTATCTAGCGGGGGGGCCAGGGACCCAGTACTTC

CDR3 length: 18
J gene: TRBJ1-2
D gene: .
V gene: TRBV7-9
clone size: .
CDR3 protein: CASSLAAGQGRANYGYTF
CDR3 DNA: TGTGCCAGCAGCTTAGCAGCTGGGCAGGGGCGAGCTAACTATGGCTACACCTTC

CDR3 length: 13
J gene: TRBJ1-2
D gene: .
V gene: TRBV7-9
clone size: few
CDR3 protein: CASSFPSGNGYTF
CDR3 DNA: TGTGCCAGCAGCTTTCCGTCAGGTAACGGCTACACCTTC

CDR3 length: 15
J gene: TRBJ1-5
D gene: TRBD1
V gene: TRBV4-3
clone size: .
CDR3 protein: CASSMDRGGYQPQHF
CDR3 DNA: TGCGCCAGCAGCATGGACAGGGGAGGCTATCAGCCCCAGCATTTT

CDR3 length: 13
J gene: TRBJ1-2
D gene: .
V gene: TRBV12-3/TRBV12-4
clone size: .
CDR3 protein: CASSLRRDYGYTF
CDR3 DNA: TGTGCCAGCAGTTTGCGTCGGGACTATGGCTACACCTTC

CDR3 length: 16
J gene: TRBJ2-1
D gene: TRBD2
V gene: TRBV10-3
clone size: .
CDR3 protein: CAISGLAGSSYNEQFF
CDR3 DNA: TGTGCCATCAGCGGATTAGCGGGTAGCTCCTACAATGAGCAGTTCTTC

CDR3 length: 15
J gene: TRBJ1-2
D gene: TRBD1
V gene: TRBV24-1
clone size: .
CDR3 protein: CATSTPGQGSYGYTF
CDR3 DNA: TGTGCCACCTCAACCCCGGGACAGGGTAGCTATGGCTACACCTTC

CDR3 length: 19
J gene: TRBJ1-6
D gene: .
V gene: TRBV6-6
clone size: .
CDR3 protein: CASSDFSTHSSSYNSPLHF
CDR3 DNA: TGTGCCAGCAGCGACTTTTCGACTCATTCAAGCTCCTATAATTCACCCCTCCACTTT

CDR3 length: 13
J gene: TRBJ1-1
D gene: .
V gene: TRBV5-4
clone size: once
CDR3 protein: CASSQGFNTEAFF
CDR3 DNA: TGTGCCAGCAGCCAGGGATTTAACACTGAAGCTTTCTTT

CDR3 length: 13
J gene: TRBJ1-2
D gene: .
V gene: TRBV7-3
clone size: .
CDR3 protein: CASRRDGDSSYTF
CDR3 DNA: TGTGCCAGCAGGAGGGATGGGGACTCGAGCTACACCTTC

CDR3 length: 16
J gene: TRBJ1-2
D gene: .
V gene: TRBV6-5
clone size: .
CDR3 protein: CASSYSGGSLGYGYTF
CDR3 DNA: TGTGCCAGCAGTTACTCCGGGGGTTCTTTGGGCTATGGCTACACCTTC

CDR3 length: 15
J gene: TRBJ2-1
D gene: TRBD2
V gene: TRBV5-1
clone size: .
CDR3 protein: CASSYGLAGDNEQFF
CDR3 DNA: TGCGCCAGCAGCTACGGACTAGCGGGGGACAATGAGCAGTTCTTC

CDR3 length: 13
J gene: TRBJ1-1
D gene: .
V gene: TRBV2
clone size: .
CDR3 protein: CASSGGLGTEAFF
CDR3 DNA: TGTGCCAGCAGTGGGGGGCTGGGCACTGAAGCTTTCTTT

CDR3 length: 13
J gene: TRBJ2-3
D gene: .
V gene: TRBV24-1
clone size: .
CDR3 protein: CATSDFGQGAKYF
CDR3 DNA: .

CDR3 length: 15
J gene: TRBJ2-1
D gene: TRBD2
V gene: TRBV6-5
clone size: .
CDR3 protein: CASSHKRGGTDEQFF
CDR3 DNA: TGTGCCAGCAGCCATAAGCGGGGGGGCACCGATGAGCAGTTCTTC

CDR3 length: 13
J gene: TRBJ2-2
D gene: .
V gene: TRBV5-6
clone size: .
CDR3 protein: CASSSKFTGELFF
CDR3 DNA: TGTGCCAGCAGCTCCAAATTCACCGGGGAGCTGTTTTTT

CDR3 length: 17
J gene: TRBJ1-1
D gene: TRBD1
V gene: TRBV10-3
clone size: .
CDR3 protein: CAISVSGTGGEGTEAFF
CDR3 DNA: TGTGCCATCAGTGTATCCGGGACAGGGGGCGAGGGAACTGAAGCTTTCTTT

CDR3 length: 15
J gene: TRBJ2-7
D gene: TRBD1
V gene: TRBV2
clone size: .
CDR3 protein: CASINERQGNYEQYF
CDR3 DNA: TGTGCCAGCATCAATGAGAGACAGGGCAATTACGAGCAGTACTTC

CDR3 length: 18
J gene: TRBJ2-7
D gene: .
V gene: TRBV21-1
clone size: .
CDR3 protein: CASSKGGLAGGRDYEQYF
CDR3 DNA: TGTGCCAGCAGCAAAGGGGGACTCGCGGGGGGGAGGGACTACGAGCAGTACTTC

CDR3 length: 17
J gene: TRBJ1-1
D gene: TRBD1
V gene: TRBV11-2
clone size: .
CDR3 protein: CASSLVGWGTEVTEAFF
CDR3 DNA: TGTGCCAGCAGCTTAGTTGGGTGGGGGACAGAGGTAACTGAAGCTTTCTTT

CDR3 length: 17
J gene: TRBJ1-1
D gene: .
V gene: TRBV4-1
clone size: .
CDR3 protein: CASSQAPPTGMNTEAFF
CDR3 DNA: TGCGCCAGCAGCCAAGCCCCACCGACAGGTATGAACACTGAAGCTTTCTTT

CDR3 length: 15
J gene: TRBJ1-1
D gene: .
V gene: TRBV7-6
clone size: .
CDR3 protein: CASSLEAQLNTEAFF
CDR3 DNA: TGTGCCAGCAGCTTGGAGGCTCAGCTGAACACTGAAGCTTTCTTT

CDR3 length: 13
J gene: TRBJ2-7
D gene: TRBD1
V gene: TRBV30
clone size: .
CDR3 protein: CAWTPGTDYEQYF
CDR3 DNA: TGTGCCTGGACCCCCGGGACAGACTACGAGCAGTACTTC

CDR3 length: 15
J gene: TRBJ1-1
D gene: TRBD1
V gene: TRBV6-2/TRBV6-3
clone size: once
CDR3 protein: CASSLRTGGKTEAFF
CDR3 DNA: TGTGCCAGCAGTCTCCGGACAGGGGGTAAGACTGAAGCTTTCTTT

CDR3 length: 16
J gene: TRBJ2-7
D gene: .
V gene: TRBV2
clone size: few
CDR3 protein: CASSEAPPGAAYEQYF
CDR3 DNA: TGTGCCAGCAGTGAAGCCCCGCCAGGGGCGGCCTACGAGCAGTACTTC

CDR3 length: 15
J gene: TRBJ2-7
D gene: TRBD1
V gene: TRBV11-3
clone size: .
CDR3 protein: CASSRGGQGAYEQYF
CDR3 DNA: TGTGCCAGCAGCCGCGGGGGACAGGGGGCCTACGAGCAGTACTTC

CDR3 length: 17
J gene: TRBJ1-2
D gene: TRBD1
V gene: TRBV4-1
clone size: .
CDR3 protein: CASSQAWRGPTLRGYTF
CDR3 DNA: TGCGCCAGCAGCCAAGCTTGGAGGGGGCCGACTCTAAGGGGCTACACCTTC

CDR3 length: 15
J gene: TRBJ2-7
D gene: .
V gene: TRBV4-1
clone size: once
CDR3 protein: CASSQEWVEGYEQYF
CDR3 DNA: TGCGCCAGCAGCCAAGAGTGGGTAGAGGGCTACGAGCAGTACTTC

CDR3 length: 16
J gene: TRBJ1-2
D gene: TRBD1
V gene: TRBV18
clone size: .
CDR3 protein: CASSPGAPGTGPIYTF
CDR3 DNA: TGTGCCAGCTCACCGGGAGCCCCCGGGACAGGGCCCATCTACACCTTC

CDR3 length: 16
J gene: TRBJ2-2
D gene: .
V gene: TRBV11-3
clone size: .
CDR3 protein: CASSPRGRANTGELFF
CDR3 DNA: TGTGCCAGCAGCCCCAGGGGCAGAGCGAACACCGGGGAGCTGTTTTTT

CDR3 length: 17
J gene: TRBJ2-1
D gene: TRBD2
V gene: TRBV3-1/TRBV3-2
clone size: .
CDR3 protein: CASSQDQAGGRYNEQFF
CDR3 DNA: TGTGCCAGCAGCCAAGATCAGGCGGGGGGGCGGTACAATGAGCAGTTCTTC